The present T cell receptor beta chain was sequenced within a study of blood T cell repertoires in COVID-19. Study information: From T cells, B-cell-depleted T cells, or PBMCs came the material, which was cDNA or gDNA.

CDR1 and CDR2 (germline): LGHDT, YNNKEL (reference sequence). The length of the CDR3 is 15 residues. Trimming at V came to 6 bases and at J to 5 bases, leaving 11 bases not matched to a gene. Patients from Seattle were sampled longitudinally, starting during active infection. In the original analysis: It was from reference gene primer amplification that nucleated cell counts were estimated. Method: immunoSEQ multiplex PCR; TCRdb's copy keeps in-frame clones and lacks some. The V and J calls and clone size were taken over from that table, and D and trimming were inferred from the DNA. The sample lists about 230,000 clones; about nine tenths were seen once.

The sequenced material came from peripheral blood. The chain is built from TRBV3-1 (or the pseudogene TRBV3-2) and TRBJ1-1; 8 bases fit TRBD1. This sequence was found in a man over 45 with COVID-19, enrolled during active disease. The CDR3, as DNA: TGTGCCAGCAGTATACGCGGGACAGGTAAGACTGAAGCTTTCTTT. Translating gives CASSIRGTGKTEAFF.